Listed below are T cell receptor beta chains from one sample, sequenced in a study of blood T cell repertoires in COVID-19. TCRdb's table, derived via immunoSEQ multiplex PCR, lists solely in-frame clones and lacks some. The profile shows approximately 330,000 clones, over 85% of them singletons. The sequencing input was PBMCs or T cells enriched from blood (not recorded which). The source of these receptors is a woman in her 30s who had recovered from COVID-19. The CDR3 runs from the conserved cysteine through the conserved F or W. The D gene is left open where the match is weak. Expanded clones get a size class; other rows say once, few or many, or leave the size out.

d_call: TRBD1; clone_size: NA; j_call: TRBJ2-5; v_call: TRBV12-3/TRBV12-4; cdr3_nt: TGTGCCAGCAGCAAGGGACAGGGAGAGACCCAGTACTTC; cdr3_aa: CASSKGQGETQYF
d_call: TRBD2; clone_size: NA; j_call: TRBJ2-3; v_call: TRBV24-1; cdr3_nt: TGTGCCACCAGTGATTCCGGTAGCGGGAGGGAAGATACGCAGTATTTT; cdr3_aa: CATSDSGSGREDTQYF
d_call: NA; clone_size: NA; j_call: TRBJ1-4; v_call: TRBV10-2; cdr3_nt: TGCGCCACCAATCGAGGTTCTGGAGAAAAACTGTTTTTT; cdr3_aa: CATNRGSGEKLFF
d_call: NA; clone_size: NA; j_call: TRBJ2-1; v_call: TRBV7-2; cdr3_nt: TGTGCCAGCAGCTCCCCAAGCCGGGAGATTAACTACAATGAGCAGTTCTTC; cdr3_aa: CASSSPSREINYNEQFF
d_call: TRBD2; clone_size: NA; j_call: TRBJ2-3; v_call: TRBV28; cdr3_nt: TGTGCCAGCAGTGCTTGGACTAGCGGGATTGCAGATACGCAGTATTTT; cdr3_aa: CASSAWTSGIADTQYF
d_call: NA; clone_size: NA; j_call: TRBJ1-5; v_call: TRBV9; cdr3_nt: TGTGCCAGCAGCGTAGACGCGGGGCAGCCCCAGCATTTT; cdr3_aa: CASSVDAGQPQHF
d_call: NA; clone_size: NA; j_call: TRBJ2-7; v_call: TRBV20-1; cdr3_nt: TGCAGTGCTAATGACAGGTACGAGCAGTACTTC; cdr3_aa: CSANDRYEQYF
d_call: TRBD2; clone_size: NA; j_call: TRBJ2-1; v_call: TRBV2; cdr3_nt: TGTGCCAGCAGTGGGGGGGGAAAGGGCTACAATGAGCAGTTCTTC; cdr3_aa: CASSGGGKGYNEQFF
d_call: NA; clone_size: NA; j_call: TRBJ2-7; v_call: TRBV10-3; cdr3_nt: TGTGCCATCAGTGAGTTTCGCGGCTACTCCACCTACGAGCAGTACTTC; cdr3_aa: CAISEFRGYSTYEQYF
d_call: NA; clone_size: NA; j_call: TRBJ1-6; v_call: TRBV12-5; cdr3_nt: TGTGCTAGTGGTCAAAGAGGGCCCTCATATAATTCACCCCTCCACTTT; cdr3_aa: CASGQRGPSYNSPLHF
d_call: NA; clone_size: NA; j_call: TRBJ2-2; v_call: TRBV9; cdr3_nt: TGTGCCAGCAAAACCAATGGGGGGACCGGGGAGCTGTTTTTT; cdr3_aa: CASKTNGGTGELFF
d_call: NA; clone_size: NA; j_call: TRBJ1-5; v_call: TRBV19; cdr3_nt: TGTGCCAGTAGTCCTCTCGAGAATCAGCCCCAGCATTTT; cdr3_aa: CASSPLENQPQHF
d_call: NA; clone_size: NA; j_call: TRBJ2-7; v_call: TRBV5-1; cdr3_nt: TGCGCCAGCAGCTTGGTGGCGGAAGAGGCTTACGAGCAGTACTTC; cdr3_aa: CASSLVAEEAYEQYF
d_call: NA; clone_size: NA; j_call: TRBJ1-2; v_call: TRBV27; cdr3_nt: TGTGCCAGCAGTTCTGCCGCACACCGCTATGGCTACACCTTC; cdr3_aa: CASSSAAHRYGYTF
d_call: NA; clone_size: NA; j_call: TRBJ1-3; v_call: TRBV27; cdr3_nt: TGTGCCAGCAGTCCTAACGGGGACTCCAGCTCTGGAAACACCATATATTTT; cdr3_aa: CASSPNGDSSSGNTIYF
d_call: TRBD1; clone_size: once; j_call: TRBJ1-1; v_call: TRBV27; cdr3_nt: TGTGCCAGCAGTCCCTGGACAGGGATTGAGGCTGAAGCTTTCTTT; cdr3_aa: CASSPWTGIEAEAFF
d_call: NA; clone_size: NA; j_call: TRBJ1-2; v_call: TRBV4-2; cdr3_nt: TGTGCCAGCAGCCCGGGGTTTGGTGGCTACACCTTC; cdr3_aa: CASSPGFGGYTF
d_call: NA; clone_size: NA; j_call: TRBJ1-2; v_call: TRBV13; cdr3_nt: TGTGCCAGCAGCTTAGGACAGGGCAACTATGGCTACACCTTC; cdr3_aa: CASSLGQGNYGYTF
d_call: NA; clone_size: NA; j_call: TRBJ2-3; v_call: TRBV2; cdr3_nt: TGTGCCAGCACCGAGATTCGAGCATTTGGTTCCGATAGCACAGATACGCAGTATTTT; cdr3_aa: CASTEIRAFGSDSTDTQYF
d_call: NA; clone_size: once; j_call: TRBJ2-4; v_call: TRBV14; cdr3_nt: TGTGCCAGCAGCCAAGGTGAAGGGGATAACATTCAGTACTTC; cdr3_aa: CASSQGEGDNIQYF
d_call: NA; clone_size: NA; j_call: TRBJ1-5; v_call: TRBV4-1; cdr3_nt: TGCGCCAGCAGCCGGACGGGACTTAGGGGTACGAGCAATCAGCCCCAGCATTTT; cdr3_aa: CASSRTGLRGTSNQPQHF
d_call: TRBD2; clone_size: NA; j_call: TRBJ2-2; v_call: TRBV3-1/TRBV3-2; cdr3_nt: TGTGCCAGCAGCCTAGAATGGACTAGCGATGCCACCGGGGAGCTGTTTTTT; cdr3_aa: CASSLEWTSDATGELFF
d_call: NA; clone_size: NA; j_call: TRBJ2-1; v_call: TRBV5-1; cdr3_nt: TGCGCCAGCAGAGTAGAGTGGTCCTACAATGAGCAGTTCTTC; cdr3_aa: CASRVEWSYNEQFF
d_call: NA; clone_size: NA; j_call: TRBJ1-3; v_call: TRBV28; cdr3_nt: TGTGCCAGCAGCACGACAGACTCTGGAAACACCATATATTTT; cdr3_aa: CASSTTDSGNTIYF
d_call: NA; clone_size: NA; j_call: TRBJ2-1; v_call: TRBV7-3; cdr3_nt: TGTGCCAGCAGCAAAGGGGAAGGTCTCTACAATGAGCAGTTCTTC; cdr3_aa: CASSKGEGLYNEQFF
d_call: NA; clone_size: few; j_call: TRBJ2-1; v_call: TRBV27; cdr3_nt: TGTGCCAGCAGTTTATCGTGGGAGGCTTGGTACAATGAGCAGTTCTTC; cdr3_aa: CASSLSWEAWYNEQFF
d_call: TRBD1; clone_size: NA; j_call: TRBJ1-1; v_call: TRBV27; cdr3_nt: TGTGCCAGCAGTTCCGGGACAGTGAGCACTGAAGCTTTCTTT; cdr3_aa: CASSSGTVSTEAFF
d_call: NA; clone_size: few; j_call: TRBJ2-7; v_call: TRBV10-3; cdr3_nt: TGTGCCATCAGTGGTTACAGTCCTTACGAGCAGTACTTC; cdr3_aa: CAISGYSPYEQYF
d_call: TRBD2; clone_size: NA; j_call: TRBJ2-1; v_call: TRBV5-4; cdr3_nt: TGTGCCAGCAGCTGGAATTCGGGACTAGCGACGAATGGGCAGTTCTTC; cdr3_aa: CASSWNSGLATNGQFF